This T cell receptor (beta chain) derives from a study of read filtering for tumor transcriptome and immune sequencing. Study-wide findings and caveats: Single-read clonotypes: about 82% of IR-seq clonotypes (roughly 3.5% of reads), roughly 73% of RNA-seq clonotypes (nearly 45% of reads).

This clonotype was seen ten or more times. Its target is not known. This library used roughly 370 ng RNA and molecular barcoded adaptors spanning alpha/delta and beta/gamma chains. In TCRdb, the reads were re-called with MiXCR into one record per CDR3 protein. The sample includes 35,000 to 55,000 distinct CDR3 sequences, about 12% seen only once; the top ten take just over 14%. Losses at the gene ends were 1 base for V and 5 bases for J; bases not matched to a gene: 13. CDR1 is LGHNA and CDR2 is YNFKEQ in the germline V gene. CDR3 length equals 17 residues. Sequenced: a population of CD138-negative cells sorted from bone marrow. This rearrangement joins TRBV4-2 to TRBJ1-2; 7 bases map to TRBD1. The TCR sequence derives from a donor at least 40 years old with multiple myeloma. In nucleotides, the CDR3 is TGTGCCAGCAGCCAAGGATTGGGTACAGGGGTGCGTTATGGCTACACCTTC. Translated, it gives CASSQGLGTGVRYGYTF.